The 9 T cell receptor beta chains reported below all come from one sample, sequenced in a study of persistence of HIV-infected CD4 T cells. An overlapping HIV-1 Gag peptide pool stimulated these cells at roughly 1 ug/peptide/mL. Sorted nonresponding memory CD4+ T cells were CD40L-negative, CD69-negative, CD45RO-high. For these receptors, no antigen is known. This was the immunoSEQ version 4 assay in survey mode. Method: immunoSEQ multiplex PCR; TCRdb's copy keeps in-frame clones and lacks some. The repertoire consists of about 64,000 clones, with 70% to 75% occurring once and the leading ten covering more than 1.5%. The sequencing here drew on CD4+ T cells sorted from PBMCs after approximately 19-hour stimulation, taken from a patient who received antiretroviral therapy. Every receptor here comes from an adult man with HIV who was CMV-seropositive.

This clone appeared a few times. J is TRBJ2-7 and V is TRBV2; the match to TRBD1 covers 10 bases. From germline, CDR1 is SNHLY and CDR2 FYNNEI. CDR3 length: 15 residues. Trimming removed 7 bases from V and 0 bases from J; junction bases left unmatched: 6. The CDR3 region is CASTLDRGSSYEQYF. Written as DNA, the CDR3 is TGTGCCAGCACCTTGGACAGGGGGAGCTCCTACGAGCAGTACTTC.

The genes are TRBV11-1 and TRBJ2-2; D perhaps matches TRBD1 (5 bases). The germline CDR1 and CDR2 sequences are SGHAT and FQDESV (reference sequence). This CDR3 has 15 residues. V was clipped by 1 base and J by 7 bases, with 13 bases between them. The CDR3, as DNA: TGTGCCAGCAGCTTAGAGGGCAGGGCGGACGGGGAGCTGTTTTTT. Its translation is CASSLEGRADGELFF. The complete variable domain, with remaining parts taken from reference TRBV11-1 and TRBJ2-2, reads EAEVAQSPRYKITEKSQAVAFWCDPISGHATLYWYRQILGQGPELLVQFQDESVVDDSQLPKDRFSAERLKGVDSTLKIQPAELGDSAMYLCASSLEGRADGELFFGEGSRLTVL.

This chain joins TRBV6-6 and TRBJ1-3; 7 bases are shared with TRBD1. CDR1 and CDR2 (germline): MNHNY, SVGAGI (reference sequence). The ends lost 5 bases at V and 4 bases at J; junction bases unmatched: 5. The CDR3 has 14 amino acids. The CDR3 DNA reads TGTGCCAGCAGTCGTACAGGGGACGGAAACACCATATATTTT. As protein: CASSRTGDGNTIYF.

The V and J genes are TRBV11-1 and TRBJ2-3, with 9 bases lining up with TRBD2. The CDR3 is made up of 16 amino acids. Germline trimming cut 5 bases from V and 6 bases from J; bases unmatched to any gene: 12. Germline V CDR1 and CDR2: SGHAT, FQDESV (reference sequence). DNA for the CDR3: TGTGCCAGCAGCCCCTCGGGAGGCGGGGGGGCTGATACGCAGTATTTT. As protein: CASSPSGGGGADTQYF.

The V gene is TRBV25-1, the J gene TRBJ1-4, with unresolved D. The end of the DNA aligns better with TRBJ2-2, so the J call may be wrong. The germline CDR1 and CDR2 sequences are MGHDK and SYGVNS. The CDR3 is 11 amino acids. CDR3 nucleotides: TGTGCCAGCTCCCCCGCGAGGGAGCTGTTTTTT. This codes for CASSPARELFF.

V and J are TRBV2 and TRBJ1-1; maybe TRBD1 (6 bases). V was shortened by 8 bases and J by 6 bases, with 16 bases between the two germline ends. This CDR3 spans 13 amino acids. Germline V gives CDR1 SNHLY, CDR2 FYNNEI. The CDR3 sequence is CASDTNRASEAFF. The CDR3, as DNA: TGTGCCAGCGACACGAACAGGGCTTCTGAAGCTTTCTTT.

DNA of the CDR3: TGTGCCAGCAGCCGAGGGGAGGGAATGGTCGCCGAGCAGTACTTC. It yields the protein CASSRGEGMVAEQYF. The chain employs TRBV5-4 and TRBJ2-7; 7 positions match TRBD2. The CDR3 covers 15 residues. Per germline, CDR1 SGHNT and CDR2 YYREEE (reference sequence). V was clipped by 4 bases and J by 6 bases; unmatched bases: 13.

V usage is TRBV6-5 and J usage is TRBJ1-6; maybe TRBD1 (5 bases). CDR1 MNHEY and CDR2 SVGAGI come from the germline V gene. The CDR3 totals 15 residues. Trimming removed 1 base from V and 7 bases from J, with 11 bases in between. The CDR3 loop is CASSYWMGGNSPLHF. Written as DNA, the CDR3 is TGTGCCAGCAGTTACTGGATGGGGGGGAATTCACCCCTCCACTTT.

The rearrangement links TRBV19 to TRBJ1-5, with unresolved D. Trimming cost V 3 bases and J 6 bases, with 9 bases left between them. This CDR3 has 13 residues. Germline V gene sequence: CDR1 LNHDA, CDR2 SQIVND (reference sequence). The CDR3 protein is CASSIVWGQPQHF. The CDR3 DNA follows: TGTGCCAGTAGTATCGTCTGGGGTCAGCCCCAGCATTTT.